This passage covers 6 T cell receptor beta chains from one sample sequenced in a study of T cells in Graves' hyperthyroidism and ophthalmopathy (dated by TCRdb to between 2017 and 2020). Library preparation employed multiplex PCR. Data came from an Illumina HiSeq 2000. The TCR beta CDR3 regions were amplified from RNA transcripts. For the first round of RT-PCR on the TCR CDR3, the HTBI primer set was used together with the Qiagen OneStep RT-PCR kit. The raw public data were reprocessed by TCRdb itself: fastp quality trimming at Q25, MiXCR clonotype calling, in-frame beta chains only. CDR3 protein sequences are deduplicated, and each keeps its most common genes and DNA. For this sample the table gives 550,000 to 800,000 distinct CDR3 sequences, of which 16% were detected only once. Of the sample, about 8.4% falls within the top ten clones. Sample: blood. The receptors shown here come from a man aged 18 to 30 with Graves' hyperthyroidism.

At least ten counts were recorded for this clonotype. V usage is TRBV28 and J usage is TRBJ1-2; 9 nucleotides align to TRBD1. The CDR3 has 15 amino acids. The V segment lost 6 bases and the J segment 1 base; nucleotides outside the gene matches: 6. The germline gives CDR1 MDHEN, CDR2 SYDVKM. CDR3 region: CASSSSGQGNYGYTF. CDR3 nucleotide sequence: TGTGCCAGCAGCTCGTCGGGACAGGGTAACTATGGCTACACCTTC.

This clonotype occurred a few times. CDR3 loop: CASSVRPTGGSYNEQFF. In DNA, the CDR3 is TGTGCCAGCAGCGTTAGACCTACAGGGGGCTCCTACAATGAGCAGTTCTTC. This chain uses TRBV9 with TRBJ2-1; 8 bases are a match to TRBD1. The CDR3 consists of 17 residues. Trimming at V came to 2 bases and at J to 0 bases, leaving 7 bases not matched to a gene. Germline assignment: CDR1 SGDLS and CDR2 YYNGEE. The full variable domain, completed using reference TRBV9 and TRBJ2-1, is DSGVTQTPKHLITATGQRVTLRCSPRSGDLSVYWYQQSLDQGLQFLIQYYNGEERAKGNILERFSAQQFPDLHSELNLSSLELGDSALYFCASSVRPTGGSYNEQFFGPGTRLTVL.

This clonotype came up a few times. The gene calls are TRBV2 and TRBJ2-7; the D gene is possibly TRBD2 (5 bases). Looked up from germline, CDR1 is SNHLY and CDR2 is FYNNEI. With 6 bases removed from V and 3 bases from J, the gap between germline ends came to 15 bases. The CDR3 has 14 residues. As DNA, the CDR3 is TGTGCCAGCAGCCACGATTCCGAGGGCTACGAGCAGTACTTC. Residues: CASSHDSEGYEQYF.

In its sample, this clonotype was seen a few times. The CDR3 region has the DNA TGTGCCAGCAGCCAAGATCGATCACCCCTCCACTTT. It is translated as CASSQDRSPLHF. The genes are TRBV3-1 and TRBJ1-6; no firm D call. The CDR3 sequence is 12 residues long. Germline V gene sequence: CDR1 LGHDT, CDR2 YNNKEL (reference sequence). Trimming stripped 0 bases from V and 10 bases from J, with 4 bases between.

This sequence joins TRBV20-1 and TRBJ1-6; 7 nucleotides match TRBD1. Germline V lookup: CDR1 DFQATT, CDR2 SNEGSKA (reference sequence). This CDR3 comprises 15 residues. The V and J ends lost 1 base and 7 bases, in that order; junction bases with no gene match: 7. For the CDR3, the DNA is TGCAGTGCTAGAGGGGCACAGGGGAGGAATTCACCCCTCCACTTT. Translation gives CSARGAQGRNSPLHF.

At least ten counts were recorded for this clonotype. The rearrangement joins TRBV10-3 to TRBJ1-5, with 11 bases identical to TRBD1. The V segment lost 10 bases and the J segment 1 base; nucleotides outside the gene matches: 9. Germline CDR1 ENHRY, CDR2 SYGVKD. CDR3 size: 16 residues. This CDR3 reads CATGTGGVGSNQPQHF. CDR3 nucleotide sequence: TGTGCCACCGGGACAGGGGGAGTAGGAAGCAATCAGCCCCAGCATTTT.